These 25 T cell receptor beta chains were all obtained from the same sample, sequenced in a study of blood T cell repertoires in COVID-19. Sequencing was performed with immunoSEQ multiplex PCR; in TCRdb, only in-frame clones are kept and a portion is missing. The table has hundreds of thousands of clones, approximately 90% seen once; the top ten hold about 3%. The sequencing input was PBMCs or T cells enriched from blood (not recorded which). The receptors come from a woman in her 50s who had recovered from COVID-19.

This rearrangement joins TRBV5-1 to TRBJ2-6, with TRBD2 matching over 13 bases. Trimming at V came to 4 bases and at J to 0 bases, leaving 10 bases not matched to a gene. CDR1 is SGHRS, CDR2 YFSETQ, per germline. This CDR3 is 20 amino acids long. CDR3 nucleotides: TGCGCCAGCAGCGCTAGTCCCGGGACTAGCGGGAACTCTGGGGCCAACGTCCTGACTTTC. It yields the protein CASSASPGTSGNSGANVLTF.

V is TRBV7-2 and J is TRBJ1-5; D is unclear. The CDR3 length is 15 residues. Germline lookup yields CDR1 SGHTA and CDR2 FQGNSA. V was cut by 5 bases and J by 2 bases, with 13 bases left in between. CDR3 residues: CASSPTRSGNQPQHF. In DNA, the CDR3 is TGTGCCAGCAGCCCCACGAGGAGTGGCAATCAGCCCCAGCATTTT.

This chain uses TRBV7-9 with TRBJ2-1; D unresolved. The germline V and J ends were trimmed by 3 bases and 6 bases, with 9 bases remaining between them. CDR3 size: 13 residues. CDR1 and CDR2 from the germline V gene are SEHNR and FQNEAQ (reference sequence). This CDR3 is CASSFDSFNEQFF. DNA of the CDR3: TGTGCCAGCAGCTTCGATAGTTTCAATGAGCAGTTCTTC.

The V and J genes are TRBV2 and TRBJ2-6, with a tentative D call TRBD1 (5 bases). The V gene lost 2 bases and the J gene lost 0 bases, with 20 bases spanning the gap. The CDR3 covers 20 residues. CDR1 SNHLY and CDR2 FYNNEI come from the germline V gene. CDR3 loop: CASSESVQGRVYSGANVLTF. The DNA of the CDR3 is TGTGCCAGCAGTGAAAGTGTTCAGGGCCGTGTTTACTCTGGGGCCAACGTCCTGACTTTC. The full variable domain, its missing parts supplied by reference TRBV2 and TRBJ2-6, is EPEVTQTPSHQVTQMGQEVILRCVPISNHLYFYWYRQILGQKVEFLVSFYNNEISEKSEIFDDQFSVERPDGSNFTLKIRSTKLEDSAMYFCASSESVQGRVYSGANVLTFGAGSRLTVL.

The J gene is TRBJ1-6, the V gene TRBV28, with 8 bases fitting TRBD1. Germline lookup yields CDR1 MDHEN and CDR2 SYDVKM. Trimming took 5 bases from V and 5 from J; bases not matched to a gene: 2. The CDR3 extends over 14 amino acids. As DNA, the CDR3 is TGTGCCAGCAGTGGGGGACAGGATAATTCACCCCTCCACTTT. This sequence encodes CASSGGQDNSPLHF.

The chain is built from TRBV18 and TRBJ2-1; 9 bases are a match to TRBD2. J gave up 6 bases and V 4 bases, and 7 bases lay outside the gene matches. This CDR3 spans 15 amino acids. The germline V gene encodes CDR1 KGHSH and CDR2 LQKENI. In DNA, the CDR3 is TGTGCCAGCTCACTATTAGCGGGAGAAGTCAATGAGCAGTTCTTC. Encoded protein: CASSLLAGEVNEQFF.

The CDR3, as DNA: TGTGCCAGCTCACGTAGTTATGGAATCCAAGGGGTCACTGAAGCTTTCTTT. Its translation: CASSRSYGIQGVTEAFF. The rearrangement links TRBV18 to TRBJ1-1, with D tentatively TRBD1 (5 bases). V was trimmed by 4 bases and J by 4 bases, leaving 22 bases between them. CDR3 length: 17 amino acids. Looked up from germline, CDR1 is KGHSH and CDR2 is LQKENI.

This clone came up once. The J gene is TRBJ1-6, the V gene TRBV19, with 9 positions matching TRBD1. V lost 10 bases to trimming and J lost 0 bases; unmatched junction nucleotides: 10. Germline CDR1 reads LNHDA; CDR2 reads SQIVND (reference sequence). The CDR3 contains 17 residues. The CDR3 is CATARDRDGSYNSPLHF. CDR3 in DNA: TGTGCCACCGCCCGGGACAGGGATGGCTCCTATAATTCACCCCTCCACTTT.

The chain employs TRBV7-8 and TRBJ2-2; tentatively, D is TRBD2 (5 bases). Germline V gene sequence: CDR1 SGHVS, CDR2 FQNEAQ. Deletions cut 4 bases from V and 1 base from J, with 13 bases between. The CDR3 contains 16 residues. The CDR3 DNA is TGTGCCAGCAGCTCCCGGGGTAGCGTGAACACCGGGGAGCTGTTTTTT. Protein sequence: CASSSRGSVNTGELFF.

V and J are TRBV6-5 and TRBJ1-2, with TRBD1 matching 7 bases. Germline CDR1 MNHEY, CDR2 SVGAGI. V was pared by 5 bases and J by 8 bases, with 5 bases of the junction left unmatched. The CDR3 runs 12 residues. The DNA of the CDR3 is TGTGCCAGCAGTCCCGGACAGGACGGCTACACCTTC. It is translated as CASSPGQDGYTF.

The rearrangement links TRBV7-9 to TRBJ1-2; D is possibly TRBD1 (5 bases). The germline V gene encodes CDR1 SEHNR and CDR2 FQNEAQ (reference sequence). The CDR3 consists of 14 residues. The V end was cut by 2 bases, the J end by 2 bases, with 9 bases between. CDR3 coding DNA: TGTGCCAGCAGCTTAAGCAGGGTCAACTATGGCTACACCTTC. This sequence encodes CASSLSRVNYGYTF.

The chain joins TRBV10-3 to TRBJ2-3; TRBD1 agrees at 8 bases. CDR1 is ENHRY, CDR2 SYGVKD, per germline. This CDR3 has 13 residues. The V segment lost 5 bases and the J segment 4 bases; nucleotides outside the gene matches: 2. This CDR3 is CAISWTGSDTQYF. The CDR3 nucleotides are TGTGCCATCAGTTGGACAGGGTCAGATACGCAGTATTTT.

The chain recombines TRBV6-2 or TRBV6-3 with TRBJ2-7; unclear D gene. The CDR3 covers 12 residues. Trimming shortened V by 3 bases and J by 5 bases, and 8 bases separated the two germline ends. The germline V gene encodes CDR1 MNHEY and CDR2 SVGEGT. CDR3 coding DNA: TGTGCCAGCAGTTATCCGGTCCACGAGCAGTACTTC. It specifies CASSYPVHEQYF.

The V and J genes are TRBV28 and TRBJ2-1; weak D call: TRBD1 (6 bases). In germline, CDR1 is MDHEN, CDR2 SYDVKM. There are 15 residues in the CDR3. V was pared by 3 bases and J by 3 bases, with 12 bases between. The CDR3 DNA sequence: TGTGCCAGCAGTTTTGGGGGCCCGAGCTACAATGAGCAGTTCTTC. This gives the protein CASSFGGPSYNEQFF. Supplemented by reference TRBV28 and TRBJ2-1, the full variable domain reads DVKVTQSSRYLVKRTGEKVFLECVQDMDHENMFWYRQDPGLGLRLIYFSYDVKMKEKGDIPEGYSVSREKKERFSLILESASTNQTSMYLCASSFGGPSYNEQFFGPGTRLTVL.

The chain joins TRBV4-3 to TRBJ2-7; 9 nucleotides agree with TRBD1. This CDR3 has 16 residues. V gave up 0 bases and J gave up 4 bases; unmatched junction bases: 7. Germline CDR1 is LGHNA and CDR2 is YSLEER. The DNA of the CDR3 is TGCGCCAGCAGCCAAGAGGTGACAGGGGGGGGATACGAGCAGTACTTC. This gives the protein CASSQEVTGGGYEQYF.

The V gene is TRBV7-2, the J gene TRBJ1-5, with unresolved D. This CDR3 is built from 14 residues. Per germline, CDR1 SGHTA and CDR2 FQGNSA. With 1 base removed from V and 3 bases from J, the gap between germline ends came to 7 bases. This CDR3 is CASSLDTANQPQHF. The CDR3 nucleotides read TGTGCCAGCAGCTTAGACACCGCCAATCAGCCCCAGCATTTT.

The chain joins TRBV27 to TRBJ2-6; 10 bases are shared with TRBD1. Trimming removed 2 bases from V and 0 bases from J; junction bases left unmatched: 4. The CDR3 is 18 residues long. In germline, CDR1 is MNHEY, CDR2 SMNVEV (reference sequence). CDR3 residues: CASSLRTGGSSGANVLTF. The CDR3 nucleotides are TGTGCCAGCAGTTTAAGGACAGGGGGAAGCTCTGGGGCCAACGTCCTGACTTTC.

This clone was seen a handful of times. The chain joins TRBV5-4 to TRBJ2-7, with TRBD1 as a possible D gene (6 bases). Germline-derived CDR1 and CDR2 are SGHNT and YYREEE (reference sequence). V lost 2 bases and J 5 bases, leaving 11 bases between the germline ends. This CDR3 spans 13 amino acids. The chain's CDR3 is CASSLQGINEQYF. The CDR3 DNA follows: TGTGCCAGCAGCTTACAGGGTATCAACGAGCAGTACTTC.

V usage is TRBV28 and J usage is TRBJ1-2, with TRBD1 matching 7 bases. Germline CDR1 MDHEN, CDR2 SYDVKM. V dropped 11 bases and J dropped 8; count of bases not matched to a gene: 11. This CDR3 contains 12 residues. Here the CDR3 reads CAVVDRPLGYTF. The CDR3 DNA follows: TGTGCCGTGGTGGACAGGCCTTTGGGCTACACCTTC.

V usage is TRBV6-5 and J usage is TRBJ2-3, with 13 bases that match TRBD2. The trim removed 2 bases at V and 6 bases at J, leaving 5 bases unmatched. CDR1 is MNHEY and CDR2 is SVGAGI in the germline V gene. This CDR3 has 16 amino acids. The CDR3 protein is CASSYTLAGGRDTQYF. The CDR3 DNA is TGTGCCAGCAGTTACACACTAGCGGGAGGGAGGGATACGCAGTATTTT.

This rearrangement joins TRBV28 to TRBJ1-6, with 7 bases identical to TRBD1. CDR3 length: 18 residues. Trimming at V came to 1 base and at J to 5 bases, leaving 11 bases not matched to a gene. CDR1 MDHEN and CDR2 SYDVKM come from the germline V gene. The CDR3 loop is CASSLSRQGRRNNSPLHF. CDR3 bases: TGTGCCAGCAGTTTATCGCGACAGGGAAGAAGGAATAATTCACCCCTCCACTTT.

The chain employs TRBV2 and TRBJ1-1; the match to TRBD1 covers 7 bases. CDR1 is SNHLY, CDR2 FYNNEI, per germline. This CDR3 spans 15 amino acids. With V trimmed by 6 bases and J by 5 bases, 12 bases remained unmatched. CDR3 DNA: TGTGCCAGCAGACAGTTAAATACAGGGGAAACTGAAGCTTTCTTT. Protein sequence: CASRQLNTGETEAFF.

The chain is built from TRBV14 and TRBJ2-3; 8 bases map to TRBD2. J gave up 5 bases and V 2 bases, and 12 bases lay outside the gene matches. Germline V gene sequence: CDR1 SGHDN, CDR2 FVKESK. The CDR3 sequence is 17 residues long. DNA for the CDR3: TGTGCCAGCAGCCAAAGCGGGGGCAGGGAAGACAGAGATACGCAGTATTTT. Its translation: CASSQSGGREDRDTQYF. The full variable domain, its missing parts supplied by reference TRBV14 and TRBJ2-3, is EAGVTQFPSHSVIEKGQTVTLRCDPISGHDNLYWYRRVMGKEIKFLLHFVKESKQDESGMPNNRFLAERTGGTYSTLKVQPAELEDSGVYFCASSQSGGREDRDTQYFGPGTRLTVL.

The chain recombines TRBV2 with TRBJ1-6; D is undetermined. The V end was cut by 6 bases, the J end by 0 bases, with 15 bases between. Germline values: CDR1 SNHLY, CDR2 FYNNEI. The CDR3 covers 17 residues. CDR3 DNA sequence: TGTGCCAGCAGCCTAGACGCGGGGAGCTCCTATAATTCACCCCTCCACTTT. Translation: CASSLDAGSSYNSPLHF.

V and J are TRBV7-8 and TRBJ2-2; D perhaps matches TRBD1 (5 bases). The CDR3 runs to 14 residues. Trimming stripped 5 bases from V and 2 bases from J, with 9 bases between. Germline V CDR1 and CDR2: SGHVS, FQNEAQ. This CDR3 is CASSPRTNTGELFF. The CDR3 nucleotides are TGTGCCAGCAGCCCTAGGACAAACACCGGGGAGCTGTTTTTT.